Below, 18 T cell receptor beta chains from the same sample are listed, as sequenced in a study of T-cell reconstitution after alpha-beta-depleted transplantation in children. During its preparation, the TCRbeta library received unique molecular identifiers. TCRdb re-called the PCR reads with MiXCR, one entry per CDR3 protein. The table includes a few hundred thousand distinct CDR3 sequences, 25% to 30% detected once. This specimen was PBMCs, taken before TCRalphabeta/CD19-depleted stem cell transplant. These receptors came from a boy less than two years old with Wiskott-Aldrich syndrome, due to receive a stem cell transplant.

This clonotype was seen a handful of times. The rearrangement joins TRBV20-1 to TRBJ2-1; no clear D. V was cut by 7 bases and J by 0 bases, with 10 bases left in between. The germline CDR1 and CDR2 sequences are DFQATT and SNEGSKA (reference sequence). The CDR3 is 13 residues long. The CDR3 region has the DNA TGCAGTGGTAGCTGGAGCTCCTACAATGAGCAGTTCTTC. Protein sequence: CSGSWSSYNEQFF.

The V and J genes are TRBV5-1 and TRBJ2-5; D ambiguous. CDR1 is SGHRS and CDR2 is YFSETQ in the germline V gene. Trimming left V 2 bases short and J 7 bases short, with 6 bases between. CDR3 length: 11 amino acids. In DNA, the CDR3 is TGCGCCAGCAGCTTTGATGCGACCCAGTACTTC. Its protein is CASSFDATQYF.

Only a few counts were recorded for this clonotype. This chain connects TRBV20-1 to TRBJ2-1; no definite D call. Trimming took 2 bases from V and 0 from J, leaving 11 bases between them. Per germline, CDR1 DFQATT and CDR2 SNEGSKA (reference sequence). The CDR3 covers 15 residues. Here the CDR3 DNA reads TGCAGTGCTAGAATGTCCAGAAGCTCCTACAATGAGCAGTTCTTC. Translating gives CSARMSRSSYNEQFF.

V and J are TRBV9 and TRBJ2-1; 11 bases match TRBD2. The CDR3 runs to 15 residues. V gave up 4 bases and J gave up 8 bases; unmatched junction bases: 8. The germline V gene has CDR1 SGDLS and CDR2 YYNGEE. CDR3: CASSYTSGSGDEQFF. DNA of the CDR3: TGTGCCAGCAGCTACACTAGCGGGAGTGGTGATGAGCAGTTCTTC. Full variable domain (rest looked up from reference TRBV9 and TRBJ2-1): DSGVTQTPKHLITATGQRVTLRCSPRSGDLSVYWYQQSLDQGLQFLIQYYNGEERAKGNILERFSAQQFPDLHSELNLSSLELGDSALYFCASSYTSGSGDEQFFGPGTRLTVL.

This clonotype was observed a few times. CDR3 DNA sequence: TGTGCCAGCAGTCCCCCGGGACAATTCTATGAGCAGTTCTTC. This codes for CASSPPGQFYEQFF. The gene calls are TRBV12-3 or TRBV12-4 and TRBJ2-1, with D possibly being TRBD1 (6 bases). Trimming stripped 5 bases from V and 8 bases from J, with 16 bases between. This CDR3 is 14 amino acids long.

This clonotype was counted at least ten times. V usage is TRBV12-3 or TRBV12-4 and J usage is TRBJ1-1; 8 bases align to TRBD1. The CDR3 is 15 amino acids. The J segment lost 0 bases and the V segment lost 6 bases, leaving 6 bases of the junction unmatched. CDR3 coding DNA: TGTGCCAGCAGCCCGCGACAGGGGATGAACACTGAAGCTTTCTTT. Its protein is CASSPRQGMNTEAFF.

This chain uses TRBV27 with TRBJ2-2; 12 nucleotides match TRBD2. Germline V gene lookup returns CDR1 MNHEY and CDR2 SMNVEV (reference sequence). The CDR3 loop spans 19 amino acids. J gave up 2 bases and V 5 bases, and 12 bases lay outside the gene matches. The CDR3: CASSPRAGLAGINTGELFF. The CDR3 region has the DNA TGTGCCAGCAGTCCTCGAGCAGGACTAGCGGGGATAAACACCGGGGAGCTGTTTTTT.

This chain joins TRBV12-3 or TRBV12-4 and TRBJ1-6; tentatively, D is TRBD1 (5 bases). Trimming removed 3 bases from V and 5 bases from J, with 11 bases in between. CDR3 length equals 15 residues. CDR3: CASSLGQVNNSPLHF. The CDR3 DNA follows: TGTGCCAGCAGTTTGGGGCAGGTTAATAATTCACCCCTCCACTTT.

The rearrangement uses TRBV7-7 and TRBJ2-3; unclear D gene. This CDR3 is 16 amino acids long. The germline V gene encodes CDR1 SSHAT and CDR2 FNYEAQ (reference sequence). Trimming pared 0 bases from V and 2 bases from J, leaving 12 bases between. CDR3 sequence reads: CASSLAGPPSTDTQYF. The CDR3 coding sequence is TGTGCCAGCAGCTTAGCCGGACCTCCATCCACAGATACGCAGTATTTT.

This chain links TRBV5-5 with TRBJ2-5, with no clear D. Germline V CDR1 and CDR2: SGHKS, YYEKEE (reference sequence). Trimming left V 2 bases short and J 2 bases short, with 7 bases between. This CDR3 region has 13 residues. The CDR3 region has the DNA TGTGCCAGCAGCTTTGTTCCGCAAGAGACCCAGTACTTC. Its protein is CASSFVPQETQYF.

This clonotype showed up just once. The gene calls are TRBV6-1 and TRBJ2-1; 9 nucleotides align to TRBD2. The ends lost 5 bases at V and 5 bases at J; junction bases unmatched: 10. Germline V gene sequence: CDR1 MNHNS, CDR2 SASEGT. CDR3 length equals 16 residues. The CDR3 protein is CASSRGLAGADNEQFF. Here the CDR3 DNA reads TGTGCCAGCAGTCGCGGGTTAGCGGGAGCGGACAATGAGCAGTTCTTC.

This clonotype was picked up a small number of times. The rearrangement links TRBV27 to TRBJ2-3; D perhaps matches TRBD2 (6 bases). The length of the CDR3 is 14 residues. CDR1 is MNHEY, CDR2 SMNVEV, per germline (reference sequence). The V end lost 6 bases, the J end lost 6 bases, and 16 bases lay between the germline ends. The CDR3 spells CASSSGPFSDTQYF. For the CDR3, the DNA is TGTGCCAGCAGCAGCGGGCCATTCAGTGATACGCAGTATTTT.

This clonotype has only a few counts. The J gene is TRBJ2-7, the V gene TRBV10-3; D is uncertain. This CDR3 has 14 amino acids. Trimming cost V 0 bases and J 3 bases, with 9 bases left between them. From germline, CDR1 is ENHRY and CDR2 SYGVKD. The CDR3 sequence: CAISESGPDYEQYF. CDR3 bases: TGTGCCATCAGTGAGTCAGGGCCCGACTACGAGCAGTACTTC.

V gene TRBV5-1 combines with J gene TRBJ2-6; D might be TRBD1 (6 bases). This CDR3 has 16 amino acids. With 5 bases removed from V and 0 bases from J, the gap between germline ends came to 12 bases. Germline V gene lookup returns CDR1 SGHRS and CDR2 YFSETQ. The DNA of the CDR3 is TGCGCCAGCAGTTTGCAGGGGAACTCTGGGGCCAACGTCCTGACTTTC. This translates into CASSLQGNSGANVLTF.

This clonotype came up a few times. The chain joins TRBV2 to TRBJ2-1, with 7 bases identical to TRBD2. This CDR3 is built from 13 residues. After removal of 4 bases from V and 3 bases from J, the junction contained 0 bases not matched to a gene. The germline V gene has CDR1 SNHLY and CDR2 FYNNEI. The CDR3 loop is CASSGTSYNEQFF. In DNA form, the CDR3 reads TGTGCCAGCAGTGGGACTAGCTACAATGAGCAGTTCTTC.

This clonotype came up a few times. The chain carries TRBV20-1 and TRBJ2-3, with 9 bases identical to TRBD2. The CDR3 loop spans 16 amino acids. V shed 4 bases, J shed 1 base, and the junction held 9 bases outside the gene matches. The germline V gene has CDR1 DFQATT and CDR2 SNEGSKA (reference sequence). CDR3 in amino acids: CSAKGWWTSGTDTQYF. CDR3 in DNA: TGCAGTGCTAAGGGTTGGTGGACTAGCGGCACAGATACGCAGTATTTT.

This clonotype was detected many times. The chain uses TRBV5-1 and TRBJ2-1; no definite D call. Germline CDR1 reads SGHRS; CDR2 reads YFSETQ. This CDR3 has 13 amino acids. The V and J ends lost 1 base and 0 bases respectively, with 2 bases between them. The CDR3 region has the DNA TGCGCCAGCAGCTTGACCTCCTACAATGAGCAGTTCTTC. It translates to CASSLTSYNEQFF.

The table lists this clonotype with a few counts. The gene calls are TRBV5-1 and TRBJ1-4; a weak D match, TRBD1 (5 bases). The germline gives CDR1 SGHRS, CDR2 YFSETQ. Trimming removed 1 base from V and 5 bases from J, with 15 bases in between. The CDR3 sequence is 16 residues long. The CDR3: CASSLSAGALNEKLFF. CDR3 bases: TGCGCCAGCAGCTTGTCGGCCGGGGCCTTAAATGAAAAACTGTTTTTT.